There are a few counts of the clone carrying this T cell receptor beta chain. Its antigen is as yet unknown. This specimen comes from a study of T cells in Graves' hyperthyroidism and ophthalmopathy. Template material for amplifying TCR beta CDR3 regions consisted of RNA transcripts. The primer set for the first-round RT-PCR of the TCR CDR3 was HTBI. Each CDR3 protein gets one entry after TCRdb re-called the multiplex PCR reads with MiXCR. The sample lists about 640,000 distinct CDR3 sequences, around 20% occurring once. The CDR3 totals 17 residues. Germline assignment: CDR1 MNHEY and CDR2 SMNVEV (reference sequence). The ends were cut back, 3 bases at V and 0 bases at J, with 15 bases in the middle. Uncontrolled infections, other autoimmune diseases, pregnancy or lactation led to exclusion of patients. Points from the study as a whole: A model built on 13 V-J features separated ophthalmopathy from stable hyperthyroidism.

Input material: blood. This chain joins TRBV27 and TRBJ2-1; D is uncertain. The TCR sequence derives from a young man with Graves' ophthalmopathy. CDR3 nucleotides: TGTGCCAGCAGTTTCCGAGCAATATCGAGCTCCTACAATGAGCAGTTCTTC. As protein: CASSFRAISSSYNEQFF.